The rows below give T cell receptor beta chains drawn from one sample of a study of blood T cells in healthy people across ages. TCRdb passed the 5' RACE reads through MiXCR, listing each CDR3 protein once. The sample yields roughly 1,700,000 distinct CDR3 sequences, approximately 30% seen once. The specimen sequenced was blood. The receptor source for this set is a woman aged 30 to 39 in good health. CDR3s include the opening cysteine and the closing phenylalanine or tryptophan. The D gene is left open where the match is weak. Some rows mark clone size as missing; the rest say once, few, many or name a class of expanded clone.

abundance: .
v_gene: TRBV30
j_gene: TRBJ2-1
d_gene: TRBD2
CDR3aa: CAWRLAGVSEQFF
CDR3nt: TGTGCCTGGAGACTAGCGGGAGTAAGTGAGCAGTTCTTC

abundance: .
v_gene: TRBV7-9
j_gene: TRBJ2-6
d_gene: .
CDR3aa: CASSSTEANVLTF
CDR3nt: TGTGCCAGCAGCTCCACTGAGGCCAACGTCCTGACTTTC

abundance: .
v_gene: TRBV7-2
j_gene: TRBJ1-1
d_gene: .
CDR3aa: CASSLGVGFIRAFF
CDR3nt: TGTGCCAGCAGCTTAGGAGTCGGCTTTATTAGAGCTTTCTTT

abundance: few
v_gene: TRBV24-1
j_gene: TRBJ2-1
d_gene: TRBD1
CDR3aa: CATSDSRTGCRNNEQFF
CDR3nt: TGTGCCACCAGTGATTCCAGGACAGGGTGTAGGAACAATGAGCAGTTCTTC

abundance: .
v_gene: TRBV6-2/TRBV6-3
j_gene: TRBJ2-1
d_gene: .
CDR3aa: CASSSLNDKGDEQFF
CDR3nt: TGTGCCAGCAGTTCCCTCAACGACAAGGGCGATGAGCAGTTCTTC

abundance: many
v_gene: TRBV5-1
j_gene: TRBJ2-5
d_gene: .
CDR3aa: CASSPETTPQYF
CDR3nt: TGCGCCAGCAGCCCAGAAACGACACCCCAGTACTTC

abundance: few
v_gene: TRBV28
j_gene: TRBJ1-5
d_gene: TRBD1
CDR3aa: CASEQGTEPQHF
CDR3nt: TGTGCCAGCGAACAGGGGACAGAGCCCCAGCATTTT

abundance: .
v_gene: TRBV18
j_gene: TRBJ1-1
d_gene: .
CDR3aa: CASSPMGEPTEAFF
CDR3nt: TGTGCCAGCTCACCAATGGGGGAACCAACTGAAGCTTTCTTT

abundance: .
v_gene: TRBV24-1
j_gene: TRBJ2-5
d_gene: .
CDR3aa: CATSDLGDGFQETQYF
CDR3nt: TGTGCCACCAGTGATTTGGGGGACGGATTTCAGGAGACCCAGTACTTC

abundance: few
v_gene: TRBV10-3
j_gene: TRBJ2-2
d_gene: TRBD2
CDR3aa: CAISESIFLAGVRNTGELFF
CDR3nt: TGTGCCATCAGTGAGTCGATATTTCTAGCGGGGGTCAGGAACACCGGGGAGCTGTTTTTT

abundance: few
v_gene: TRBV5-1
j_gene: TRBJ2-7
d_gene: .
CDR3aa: CASSFARQAYEQYF
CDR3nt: TGCGCCAGCAGTTTTGCCCGACAGGCCTACGAGCAGTACTTC

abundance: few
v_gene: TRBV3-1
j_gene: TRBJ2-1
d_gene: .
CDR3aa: CASSQAISGAYNEQFF
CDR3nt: TGTGCCAGCAGCCAAGCGATATCGGGAGCCTACAATGAGCAGTTCTTC

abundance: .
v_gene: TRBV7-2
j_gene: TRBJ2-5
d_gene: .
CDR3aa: CASSSDPGRVETQYF
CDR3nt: TGTGCCAGCAGCTCGGACCCCGGGCGGGTGGAGACCCAGTACTTC

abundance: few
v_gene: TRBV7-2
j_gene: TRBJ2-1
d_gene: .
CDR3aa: CASLPGAGSYNEQFF
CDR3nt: TGTGCCAGCCTCCCCGGGGCAGGGTCCTACAATGAGCAGTTCTTC

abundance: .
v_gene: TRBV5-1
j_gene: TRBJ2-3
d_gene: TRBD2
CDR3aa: CASSPGGSFADTQYF
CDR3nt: TGCGCCAGCAGCCCGGGAGGATCTTTCGCAGATACGCAGTATTTT

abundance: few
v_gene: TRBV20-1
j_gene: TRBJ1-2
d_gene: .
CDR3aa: CSAKNINYGYTF
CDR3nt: TGCAGTGCTAAGAACATCAACTATGGCTACACCTTC

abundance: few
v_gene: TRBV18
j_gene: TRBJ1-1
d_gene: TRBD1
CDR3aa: CASSPPTGGNTEAFF
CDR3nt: TGTGCCAGCTCACCACCCACAGGGGGGAACACTGAAGCTTTCTTT

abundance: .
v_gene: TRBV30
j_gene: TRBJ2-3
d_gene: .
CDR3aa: CAWSSVTSTDTQYF
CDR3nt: TGTGCCTGGAGTTCCGTAACTAGCACAGATACGCAGTATTTT

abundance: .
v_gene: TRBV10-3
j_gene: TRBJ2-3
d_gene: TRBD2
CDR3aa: CAISELAGELADTQYF
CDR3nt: TGTGCCATCAGTGAGCTAGCGGGAGAGTTGGCAGATACGCAGTATTTT

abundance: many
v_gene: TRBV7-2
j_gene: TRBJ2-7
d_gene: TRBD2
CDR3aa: CASSLRTSGRAMQAHEQYF
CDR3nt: TGTGCCAGCAGCTTAAGGACTAGCGGGAGGGCCATGCAGGCCCACGAGCAGTACTTC

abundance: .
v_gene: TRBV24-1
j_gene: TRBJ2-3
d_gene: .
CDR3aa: CATSSPGETDTQYF
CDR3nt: TGTGCCACCAGTTCCCCAGGGGAGACAGATACGCAGTATTTT

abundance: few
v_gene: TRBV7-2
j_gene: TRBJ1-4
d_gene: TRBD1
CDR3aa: CASSRGTVDEKLFF
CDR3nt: TGTGCCAGCAGCCGAGGGACAGTAGACGAAAAACTGTTTTTT

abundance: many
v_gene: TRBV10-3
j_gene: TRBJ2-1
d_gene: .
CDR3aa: CAISESGGAGRSSYNEQFF
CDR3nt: TGTGCCATCAGTGAGTCGGGCGGGGCGGGAAGGAGCTCCTACAATGAGCAGTTCTTC

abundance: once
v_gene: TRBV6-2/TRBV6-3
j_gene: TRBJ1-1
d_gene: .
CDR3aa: CAGSTGHRKAFF
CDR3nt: TGTGCCGGCAGCACGGGACATAGAAAAGCTTTCTTT

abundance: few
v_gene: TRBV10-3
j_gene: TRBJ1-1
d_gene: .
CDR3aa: CAISYGGDTEAFF
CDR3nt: TGTGCCATCAGTTATGGGGGCGACACTGAAGCTTTCTTT

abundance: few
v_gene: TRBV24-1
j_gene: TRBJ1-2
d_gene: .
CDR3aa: CATSDWGGDYGYTF
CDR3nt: TGTGCCACCAGTGATTGGGGAGGCGACTATGGCTACACCTTC

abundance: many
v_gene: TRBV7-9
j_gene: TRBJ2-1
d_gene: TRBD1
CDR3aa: CASSHTGQGAAEQFF
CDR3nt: TGTGCCAGCAGCCATACGGGACAGGGGGCGGCTGAGCAGTTCTTC

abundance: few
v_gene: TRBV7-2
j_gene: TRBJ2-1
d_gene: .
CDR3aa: CASSLLQGGIRNEQFF
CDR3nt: TGTGCCAGCAGCCTACTACAGGGAGGGATACGAAATGAGCAGTTCTTC

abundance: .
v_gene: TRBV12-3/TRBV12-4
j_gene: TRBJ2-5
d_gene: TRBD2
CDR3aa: CAGSLTLAEETQYF
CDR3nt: TGTGCCGGCAGTTTAACACTAGCGGAAGAGACCCAGTACTTC

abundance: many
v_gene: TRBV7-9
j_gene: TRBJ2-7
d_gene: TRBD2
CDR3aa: CASSSTSGATVYEQYF
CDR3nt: TGTGCCAGCAGCTCCACTAGCGGGGCGACCGTATACGAGCAGTACTTC

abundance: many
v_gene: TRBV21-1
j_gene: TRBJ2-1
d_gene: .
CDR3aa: CASSPRRYNEQFF
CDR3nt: TGTGCCAGCAGCCCCCGGAGATACAATGAGCAGTTCTTC

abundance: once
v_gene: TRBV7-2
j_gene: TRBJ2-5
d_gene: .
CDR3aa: CASSSGQYYQETRYF
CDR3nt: TGTGCCAGCAGCTCCGGACAGTACTATCAAGAGACCCGGTACTTC

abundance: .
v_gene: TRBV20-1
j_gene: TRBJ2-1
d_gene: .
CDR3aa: CSAQGSRETQFF
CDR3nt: TGCAGTGCCCAGGGGTCCCGAGAGACCCAGTTCTTC

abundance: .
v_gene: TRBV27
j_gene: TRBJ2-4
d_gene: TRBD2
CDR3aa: CASSLPLASGPNEQYF
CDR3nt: TGTGCCAGCAGTCTCCCCTTAGCTAGCGGGCCCAATGAGCAGTACTTC

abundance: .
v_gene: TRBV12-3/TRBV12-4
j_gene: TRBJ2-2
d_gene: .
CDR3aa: CATHREPSNTGELFF
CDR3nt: TGTGCCACCCACAGGGAACCCTCGAACACCGGGGAGCTGTTTTTT

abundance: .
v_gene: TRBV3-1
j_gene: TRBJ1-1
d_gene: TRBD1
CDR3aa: CASSPGTGGTTEAFF
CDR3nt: TGTGCCAGCAGCCCAGGGACAGGAGGGACAACTGAAGCTTTCTTT

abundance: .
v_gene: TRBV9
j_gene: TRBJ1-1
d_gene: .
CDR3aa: CASSVSGTWNTEAFF
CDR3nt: TGTGCCAGCAGCGTTTCCGGGACGTGGAACACTGAAGCTTTCTTT